This passage covers 27 T cell receptor beta chains from one sample sequenced in a study of brain metastases from non-small cell lung cancer. Method: immunoSEQ multiplex PCR; TCRdb's copy keeps in-frame clones and lacks some. The table shows a few thousand clones, with 85% to 90% occurring only once. Sequenced sample: primary lung tumor tissue. Every receptor here comes from a donor aged 40 or older with non-small cell lung cancer.

The V and J genes are TRBV11-2 and TRBJ1-4, with TRBD1 identical over 9 bases. CDR3 length equals 15 residues. Losses at the gene ends were 6 bases for V and 0 bases for J; bases not matched to a gene: 2. CDR1 is SGHAT and CDR2 is FQNNGV in the germline V gene. The CDR3 nucleotides are TGTGCCAGCAGAAGACAGGGGGCAACTAATGAAAAACTGTTTTTT. Encoded protein: CASRRQGATNEKLFF.

The genes are TRBV30 and TRBJ1-1; the D gene is possibly TRBD1 (5 bases). CDR1 is GTSNPN and CDR2 is SVGIG in the germline V gene (reference sequence). This CDR3 has 13 amino acids. V shed 3 bases and J shed 0 bases, with 8 bases lying between them. The CDR3 DNA reads as TGTGCCTGGAGACCAGGGATGAACACTGAAGCTTTCTTT. This codes for CAWRPGMNTEAFF.

The sample holds a few counts of this clone. The chain combines TRBV6-5 with TRBJ2-1; D possibly corresponds to TRBD1 (7 bases). This CDR3 is 11 amino acids long. Per the germline V gene, CDR1 is MNHEY and CDR2 is SVGAGI. The germline V and J ends were trimmed by 10 bases and 9 bases, with 13 bases remaining between them. CDR3 loop: CATRGAREQFF. CDR3 in DNA: TGTGCCACCAGGGGGGCCCGTGAGCAGTTCTTC.

The V call is TRBV3-1 (or the pseudogene TRBV3-2), the J call TRBJ2-7; maybe TRBD2 (6 bases). V was shortened by 0 bases and J by 5 bases, with 14 bases between the two germline ends. The CDR3 sequence is 15 residues long. Per germline, CDR1 LGHDT and CDR2 YNNKEL (reference sequence). Here the CDR3 DNA reads TGTGCCAGCAGCCAAGAGTCGGGGGAACTGGACGAGCAGTACTTC. Protein: CASSQESGELDEQYF.

The chain has TRBV5-1 and TRBJ2-3, with 14 bases fitting TRBD2. This CDR3 has 15 amino acids. The V segment lost 6 bases and the J segment 2 bases; nucleotides outside the gene matches: 2. CDR1 and CDR2 (germline): SGHRS, YFSETQ. This CDR3 is CASTGLAGDTDTQYF. The DNA of the CDR3 is TGCGCCAGCACGGGACTAGCGGGGGACACAGATACGCAGTATTTT.

This clone was counted between two and nine times. The chain links TRBV9 to TRBJ2-1; D is unclear. With 3 bases removed from V and 9 bases from J, the gap between germline ends came to 4 bases. CDR1 and CDR2 (germline): SGDLS, YYNGEE. This CDR3 is 10 amino acids long. The CDR3, as DNA: TGTGCCAGCAGCGGGGTTGAGCAGTTCTTC. This codes for CASSGVEQFF.

On this clone: Other DNA sequences in this specimen translate into the identical CDR3. This chain connects TRBV6-6 to TRBJ2-5; either TRBD1 or TRBD2 may fit D (5 bases each). Trimming pared 6 bases from V and 3 bases from J, leaving 14 bases between. This CDR3 region has 14 residues. Germline-derived CDR1 and CDR2 are MNHNY and SVGAGI (reference sequence). CDR3 DNA: TGTGCCAGCAGCACCGGGACCACTAAAGAGACCCAGTACTTC. Protein product: CASSTGTTKETQYF.

The chain combines TRBV19 with TRBJ1-4; 9 bases agree with TRBD1. J gave up 0 bases and V 5 bases, and 4 bases lay outside the gene matches. The CDR3 loop spans 16 amino acids. Germline CDR1 LNHDA, CDR2 SQIVND (reference sequence). The CDR3 bases are TGTGCCAGTAGTCTTCGGACAGGGGCAACTAATGAAAAACTGTTTTTT. Translated: CASSLRTGATNEKLFF.

This clone has a single count. The V and J genes are TRBV19 and TRBJ2-5; D remains unclear. CDR1 and CDR2 from the germline V gene are LNHDA and SQIVND (reference sequence). V shed 2 bases and J shed 5 bases, with 12 bases lying between them. The length of the CDR3 is 14 residues. The CDR3 DNA reads as TGTGCCAGTAGTATACAGGTCCAAGCGGAGACCCAGTACTTC. Translating gives CASSIQVQAETQYF.

The V call is TRBV4-1, the J call TRBJ2-3, with D possibly TRBD2 on 7 matching bases. Germline V gene data show CDR1 as MGHRA and CDR2 as YSYEKL. The CDR3 covers 15 residues. V lost 5 bases and J lost 6, with 18 bases in between. The CDR3, as DNA: TGCGCCAGCAGCTACCGACTAGCCCAGGGGGATACGCAGTATTTT. Protein: CASSYRLAQGDTQYF.

The genes are TRBV16 and TRBJ2-7; D unclear. Germline V gene data show CDR1 as KGHSY and CDR2 as FQNENV. V lost 4 bases and J lost 7, with 11 bases in between. This CDR3 has 12 residues. The CDR3 reads CASSLVPREQYF. CDR3 DNA sequence: TGTGCCAGCAGCCTCGTTCCACGGGAGCAGTACTTC.

The rearrangement joins TRBV3-1 (or the pseudogene TRBV3-2) to TRBJ1-4, with D unclear. This CDR3 has 13 amino acids. The V end lost 5 bases, the J end lost 10 bases, and 14 bases lay between the germline ends. From germline, CDR1 is LGHDT and CDR2 YNNKEL (reference sequence). CDR3 sequence (DNA): TGTGCCAGCAGCTTCGGACCGGTGGGAAAACTGTTTTTT. Residues: CASSFGPVGKLFF.

In its sample, this clone was seen a few times. The chain employs TRBV23-1 and TRBJ2-5, with 7 bases lining up with TRBD2. TRBV23-1 is marked as an open reading frame, function uncertain. The junction had 13 bases not matched to a gene; V was cut back by 11 bases and J by 4 bases. The CDR3 loop spans 14 amino acids. CDR3 in amino acids: CAPGGTQWGETQYF. CDR3 sequence (DNA): TGCGCCCCCGGGGGGACCCAATGGGGAGAGACCCAGTACTTC.

This chain joins TRBV28 and TRBJ1-3; D uncertain. The germline V gene has CDR1 MDHEN and CDR2 SYDVKM. There are 12 residues in the CDR3. The V end was cut by 4 bases, the J end by 8 bases, with 9 bases between. The CDR3 region is CASSWNQDTIYF. DNA for the CDR3: TGTGCCAGCAGTTGGAATCAAGACACCATATATTTT.

This rearrangement joins TRBV6-5 to TRBJ1-2; D gene ambiguous. This CDR3 is 15 amino acids long. The germline V and J ends were trimmed by 5 bases and 5 bases, with 18 bases remaining between them. The germline V gene has CDR1 MNHEY and CDR2 SVGAGI. CDR3 nucleotides: TGTGCCAGCAGTCCATCACTAGGGTTTCCTTATGGCTACACCTTC. This codes for CASSPSLGFPYGYTF.

On this clone: Mismatch with germline at one junction end may stem from a read error. CDR3: CTSSGQGNQPQHF. CDR3 coding DNA: TGTACCAGCAGTGGACAGGGCAATCAGCCCCAGCATTTT. The chain is built from TRBV9 and TRBJ1-5; 7 nucleotides agree with TRBD1. Germline loops: CDR1 SGDLS, CDR2 YYNGEE. The CDR3 is made up of 13 amino acids.

This clone was observed a single time. J is TRBJ1-1 and V is TRBV6-5, with 7 bases aligning to TRBD1. Trimming cost V 5 bases and J 7 bases; bases outside gene matches: 7. The CDR3 covers 13 residues. Per the germline V gene, CDR1 is MNHEY and CDR2 is SVGAGI. CDR3 residues: CASSTTGLGEAFF. The CDR3 nucleotides are TGTGCCAGCAGTACGACAGGGTTGGGTGAAGCTTTCTTT.

CDR3 sequence: CASSQDGGQPQHF. The CDR3 coding sequence is TGCGCCAGCAGCCAAGATGGGGGTCAGCCCCAGCATTTT. This chain links TRBV4-1 with TRBJ1-5; maybe TRBD1 (5 bases). The CDR3 runs to 13 residues. Between the trimmed V and J ends, which lost 0 bases and 6 bases, there was a span of 6 bases. Germline V lookup: CDR1 MGHRA, CDR2 YSYEKL.

The chain employs TRBV29-1 and TRBJ2-7; unclear D gene. The V gene lost 0 bases and the J gene lost 4 bases, with 7 bases spanning the gap. There are 12 residues in the CDR3. Per germline, CDR1 SQVTM and CDR2 ANQGSEA. Written as DNA, the CDR3 is TGCAGCGTTGAAGATCCTCGGTACGAGCAGTACTTC. Translating gives CSVEDPRYEQYF.

The sample holds a few counts of this clone. This rearrangement joins TRBV4-3 to TRBJ2-2; D call uncertain. This CDR3 is 15 amino acids long. Germline lookup yields CDR1 LGHNA and CDR2 YSLEER. Trimming removed 4 bases at V and 1 base at J, with 10 bases between. In DNA form, the CDR3 reads TGCGCCAGCAGCCTGCGACGCGGGAACACCGGGGAGCTGTTTTTT. It translates to CASSLRRGNTGELFF.

This clone was counted only a few times. The chain joins TRBV7-2 to TRBJ1-5; possibly TRBD1 for D (6 bases). Germline V lookup: CDR1 SGHTA, CDR2 FQGNSA. The CDR3 is made up of 14 amino acids. Trimming took off 5 bases at V and 0 bases at J, with 8 bases between the two ends. CDR3 in DNA: TGTGCCAGCAGCAGACAGGTTAGCAATCAGCCCCAGCATTTT. Amino acid sequence: CASSRQVSNQPQHF.

This clone was found once. The rearrangement links TRBV5-5 to TRBJ1-4; D may be TRBD1 (6 bases). The V end lost 0 bases, the J end lost 0 bases, and 12 bases lay between the germline ends. Germline V gene sequence: CDR1 SGHKS, CDR2 YYEKEE (reference sequence). The CDR3 is 17 residues long. CDR3 protein: CASSLGAGAATNEKLFF. The CDR3 nucleotides are TGTGCCAGCAGCTTGGGGGCGGGGGCTGCAACTAATGAAAAACTGTTTTTT.

In the case of this clone: One end of the junction is discordant with germline, which a read error may explain. The J gene is TRBJ2-3, the V gene TRBV20-1; 8 bases are a match to TRBD1. Looked up from germline, CDR1 is DFQATT and CDR2 is SNEGSKA (reference sequence). This CDR3 contains 15 residues. DNA for the CDR3: TGCAATGCTAGTGGGTTGACAGGGGAAACAGATACGCAGTATTTT. This codes for CNASGLTGETDTQYF.

This chain links TRBV7-3 with TRBJ1-1; D not resolved. The CDR3 totals 18 residues. Germline assignment: CDR1 SGHTA and CDR2 FQGTGA. Trimming removed 5 bases from V and 0 bases from J, with 22 bases in between. The CDR3 nucleotides are TGTGCCAGCAGCCTATCTTCGACCTCGCCCTTCATGAACACTGAAGCTTTCTTT. This encodes CASSLSSTSPFMNTEAFF.

Regarding this clone: Other DNA sequences in the same sample also yield this CDR3. This chain joins TRBV5-1 and TRBJ2-5; TRBD1 agrees at 8 bases. Germline V lookup: CDR1 SGHRS, CDR2 YFSETQ. This CDR3 has 14 residues. Trimming at V came to 0 bases and at J to 7 bases, leaving 5 bases not matched to a gene. CDR3 sequence (DNA): TGCGCCAGCAGCTTGGCTACAGGGGGAGGGACCCAGTACTTC. It codes for CASSLATGGGTQYF.

The chain uses TRBV29-1 and TRBJ2-5; D possibly matches TRBD1 or TRBD2 (5 bases each). Germline CDR1 and CDR2: SQVTM and ANQGSEA. This CDR3 spans 13 amino acids. Trimming stripped 4 bases from V and 5 bases from J, with 14 bases between. Here the CDR3 reads CSVGQGVGETQYF. In nucleotides, the CDR3 is TGCAGCGTTGGGCAGGGAGTCGGGGAGACCCAGTACTTC.

The CDR3 sequence: CASSSDSRGEQFF. The CDR3 bases are TGTGCCAGCAGTTCAGACAGCCGTGGTGAGCAGTTCTTC. The chain employs TRBV12-3 or TRBV12-4 and TRBJ2-1, with TRBD1 as a possible D gene (5 bases). CDR3 length: 13 residues. Trimming shortened V by 4 bases and J by 9 bases, and 13 bases separated the two germline ends.